The entry that follows covers one T cell receptor beta chain sequence. The antigen is unknown. CD45RO-negative, CCR7-positively selected cells formed the naive CD8 fraction, excluding terminally differentiated effector memory CD45RA+ cells. Adults of Caucasian background living in Nashville, Tennessee made up all donors. The sample originates from a study of shared clonotypes between healthy human individuals. Notes on the study in general: The study found approximately 5% of naive CD4 clonotypes shared across several donors.

CDR3 size: 16 residues. CDR1 SGHRS and CDR2 YFSETQ come from the germline V gene. V was pared by 4 bases and J by 7 bases, with 7 bases of the junction left unmatched. The protocol was immunoSEQ multiplex PCR, while the TCRdb copy is restricted to in-frame clones and leaves out a portion. Of around 1.9 million clones in the sample, 90% to 95% were seen once. The rearrangement links TRBV5-1 to TRBJ2-1, with 14 bases that match TRBD2. Sequencing used naive CD8+ T cells from PBMCs. This TCR was sampled from a man between 18 and 35 years old in good health. Some clones in this sample may be carry-over from other donors' samples. CDR3 sequence (DNA): TGCGCCAGCAGCGGGGGACTAGCGGGAGTTAATAATGAGCAGTTCTTC. Encoded protein: CASSGGLAGVNNEQFF. Filled out from reference TRBV5-1 and TRBJ2-1, the complete variable domain reads KAGVTQTPRYLIKTRGQQVTLSCSPISGHRSVSWYQQTPGQGLQFLFEYFSETQRNKGNFPGRFSGRQFSNSRSEMNVSTLELGDSALYLCASSGGLAGVNNEQFFGPGTRLTVL.